These 5 T cell receptor beta chains were sequenced from one sample in a study of PD-1 blockade in classical Hodgkin lymphoma (dated by TCRdb to 2020 to 2022). The sample's time point label, in plain terms: cycle 4 day 1 (C4D1), after 6 weeks of nivolumab. Relapse after autologous stem cell transplantation had occurred in all trial patients, and cohorts A, B and C were distinguished by prior brentuximab vedotin exposure. CD8+ T cells were purified from thawed PBMCs by magnetic negative selection with a Miltenyi CD8+ T cell isolation kit. The library was prepared using the immunoSEQ multiplex PCR assay. TCRdb stores this immuneACCESS table with in-frame sequences only. Part of the clones is absent; in the studies checked, under half of the shortfall reflects unresolved V genes, and no reason is known for the rest. The sample data list about 20,000 clones, and around 84% of these were observed just once. The ten largest make up around 7.8% of the sample.

The sample here was CD8+ T cells from blood, taken before the fourth cycle of nivolumab. These receptor sequences come from a human donor with classical Hodgkin lymphoma.

The V call is TRBV7-2, the J call TRBJ2-7, with TRBD1 matching over 8 bases. CDR1 SGHTA and CDR2 FQGNSA come from the germline V gene. This CDR3 has 15 amino acids. The trim removed 3 bases at V and 3 bases at J, leaving 7 bases unmatched. The CDR3 reads CASSFPRRGLYEQYF. DNA for the CDR3: TGTGCCAGCAGCTTCCCGCGCAGGGGGCTCTACGAGCAGTACTTC.

This clone has only one observation. The CDR3: CASLGTQNTPPGANVLTF. In DNA form, the CDR3 reads TGTGCCAGCTTGGGGACGCAAAATACCCCACCTGGGGCCAACGTCCTGACTTTC. This rearrangement joins TRBV2 to TRBJ2-6, with D perhaps matching TRBD1 or TRBD2 (5 bases each). The germline CDR1 and CDR2 sequences are SNHLY and FYNNEI. The CDR3 covers 18 residues. The germline V and J ends were trimmed by 8 bases and 2 bases, with 22 bases remaining between them.

The chain recombines TRBV6-1 with TRBJ1-1, with unresolved D. Trimming removed 2 bases from V and 1 base from J, with 11 bases in between. Germline V gives CDR1 MNHNS, CDR2 SASEGT. This CDR3 is 15 amino acids long. The CDR3 nucleotides are TGTGCCAGCAGTGAAAATGGCGGATGGAACACTGAAGCTTTCTTT. The encoded protein is CASSENGGWNTEAFF.

This sequence joins TRBV28 and TRBJ1-3; 7 bases line up with TRBD1. Germline V gene sequence: CDR1 MDHEN, CDR2 SYDVKM. This CDR3 has 18 amino acids. With 4 bases clipped from V and 2 bases from J, the junction kept 14 bases outside the gene matches. CDR3 sequence reads: CASSSGQASWSAGNTIYF. The DNA for the CDR3 is TGTGCCAGCAGTTCCGGACAGGCATCCTGGTCCGCTGGAAACACCATATATTTT. Full variable domain (missing parts from reference TRBV28 and TRBJ1-3): DVKVTQSSRYLVKRTGEKVFLECVQDMDHENMFWYRQDPGLGLRLIYFSYDVKMKEKGDIPEGYSVSREKKERFSLILESASTNQTSMYLCASSSGQASWSAGNTIYFGEGSWLTVV.

This rearrangement joins TRBV11-2 to TRBJ2-5, with D perhaps TRBD1 (5 bases). V dropped 5 bases and J dropped 10 bases, with 11 bases sitting between them. The V gene's germline CDR1 is SGHAT and CDR2 FQNNGV. The CDR3 is 11 residues long. CDR3 region: CASSLTGHQYF. Written as DNA, the CDR3 is TGTGCCAGCAGCCTTACAGGACACCAGTACTTC.